The rows below give T cell receptor beta chains drawn from one sample of a study of CD8 T cells in ankylosing spondylitis. A single record per CDR3 protein comes from TCRdb applying MiXCR to the 5' RACE reads. The sample consists of more than 150,000 distinct CDR3 sequences, roughly 18% of them appearing once. The sequenced sample consisted of blood, either unsorted or a sorted T cell fraction (not recorded which). These receptors came from a male donor under 30 with ankylosing spondylitis or in good health (not recorded which). Both conserved end residues are part of each CDR3. Each record gives: J gene, V gene, CDR3 protein.

TRBJ2-2 TRBV10-3 CAAQQGDGTGELFF
TRBJ2-1 TRBV5-4 CASSLGASGSINEQFF
TRBJ2-4 TRBV20-1 CSAGTGGIDIQYF
TRBJ2-1 TRBV20-1 CSARSVAYNEQFF
TRBJ1-5 TRBV9 CASSVGDQPQHF
TRBJ2-2 TRBV27 CASAGSLNTGELFF
TRBJ2-1 TRBV11-1 CASSLHGGSSYNEQFF
TRBJ2-1 TRBV29-1 CSVVPLSGRSQFF
TRBJ2-3 TRBV20-1 CSARDWTTITDTQYF
TRBJ1-1 TRBV20-1 CSASAGGGRTEAFF
TRBJ2-5 TRBV6-6 CASRTSGQETQYF
TRBJ2-1 TRBV29-1 CSVESETSSYNEQFF
TRBJ2-2 TRBV30 CAGGQATGELFF
TRBJ1-4 TRBV24-1 CATSDPPGQGGEKLFF
TRBJ1-5 TRBV12-3/TRBV12-4 CASSLYNQPQHF
TRBJ2-1 TRBV6-6 CASRTGTGHSEQFF
TRBJ2-1 TRBV12-3/TRBV12-4 CASSPALLLAGNNEQFF
TRBJ2-7 TRBV7-8 CASSLFVTGEHEQYF
TRBJ2-1 TRBV6-6 CASRGTGDNEQFF
TRBJ2-7 TRBV5-1 CASSWGATYEQYF
TRBJ2-5 TRBV20-1 CSANGGERQETQYF
TRBJ2-2 TRBV11-2 CASSPRLAAGELFF
TRBJ2-5 TRBV5-1 CASTPSGLNGETQYF